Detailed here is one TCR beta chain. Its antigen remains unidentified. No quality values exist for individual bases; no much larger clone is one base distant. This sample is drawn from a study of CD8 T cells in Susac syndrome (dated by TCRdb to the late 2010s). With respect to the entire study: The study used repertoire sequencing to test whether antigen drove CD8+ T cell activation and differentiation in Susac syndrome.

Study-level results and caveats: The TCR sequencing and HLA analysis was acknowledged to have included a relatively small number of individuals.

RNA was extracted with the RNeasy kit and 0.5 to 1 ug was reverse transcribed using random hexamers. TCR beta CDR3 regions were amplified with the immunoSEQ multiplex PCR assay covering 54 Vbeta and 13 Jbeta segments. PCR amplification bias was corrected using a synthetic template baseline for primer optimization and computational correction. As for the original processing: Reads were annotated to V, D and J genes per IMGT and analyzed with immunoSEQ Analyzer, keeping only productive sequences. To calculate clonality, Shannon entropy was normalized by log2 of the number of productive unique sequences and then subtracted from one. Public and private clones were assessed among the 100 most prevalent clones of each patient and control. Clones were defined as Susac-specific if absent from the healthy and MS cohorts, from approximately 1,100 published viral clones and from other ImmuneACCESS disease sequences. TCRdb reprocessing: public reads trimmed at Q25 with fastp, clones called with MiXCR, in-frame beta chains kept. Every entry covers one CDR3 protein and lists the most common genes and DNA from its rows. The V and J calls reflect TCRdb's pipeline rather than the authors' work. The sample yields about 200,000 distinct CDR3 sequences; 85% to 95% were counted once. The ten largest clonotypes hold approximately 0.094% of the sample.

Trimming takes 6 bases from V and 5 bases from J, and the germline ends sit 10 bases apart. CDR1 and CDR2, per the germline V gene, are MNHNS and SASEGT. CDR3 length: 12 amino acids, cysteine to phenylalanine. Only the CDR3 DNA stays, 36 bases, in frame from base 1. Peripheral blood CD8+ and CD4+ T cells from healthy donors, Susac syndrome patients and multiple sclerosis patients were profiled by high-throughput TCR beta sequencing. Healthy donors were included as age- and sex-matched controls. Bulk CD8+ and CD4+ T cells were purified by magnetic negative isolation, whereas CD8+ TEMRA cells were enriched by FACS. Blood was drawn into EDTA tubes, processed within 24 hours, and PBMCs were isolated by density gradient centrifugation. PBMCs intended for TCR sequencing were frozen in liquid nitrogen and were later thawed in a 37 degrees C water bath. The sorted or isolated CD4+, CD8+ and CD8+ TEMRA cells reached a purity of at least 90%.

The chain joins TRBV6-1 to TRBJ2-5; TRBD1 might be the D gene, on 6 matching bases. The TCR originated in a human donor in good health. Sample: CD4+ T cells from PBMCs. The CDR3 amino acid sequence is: CASRQGRETQYF. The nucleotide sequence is TGTGCCAGCAGACAGGGAAGGGAGACCCAGTACTTC.